Listed here is a single T cell receptor beta chain. Its cognate antigen is unknown. The data were taken from a study of cytomegalovirus exposure and HLA in healthy donors. From germline, CDR1 is MNHNS and CDR2 SASEGT. V was shortened by 7 bases and J by 6 bases, with 18 bases between the two germline ends. CDR3 length equals 14 residues. Overall study results and limits: Several of the most significant clusters appeared, in a later analysis, to be linked to common viral pathogens.

Use of 60 Vbeta and 13 Jbeta primers characterized the PCR. TCRdb keeps only in-frame clones here, not all; method: immunoSEQ multiplex PCR. The data show 200,000 or so clones, over 65% seen once. Though probably carrying unrecorded immune exposures, donors were nominally healthy at sampling. The rearrangement uses TRBV6-1 and TRBJ1-2; no clear D gene. This TCR derives from a boy between 2 and 10 years old in good health and CMV-seronegative. What was sequenced was PBMCs. For the CDR3, the DNA is TGTGCCAGCACCCTGGAGAGAGGGAGCCATGGCTACACCTTC. It translates to CASTLERGSHGYTF.